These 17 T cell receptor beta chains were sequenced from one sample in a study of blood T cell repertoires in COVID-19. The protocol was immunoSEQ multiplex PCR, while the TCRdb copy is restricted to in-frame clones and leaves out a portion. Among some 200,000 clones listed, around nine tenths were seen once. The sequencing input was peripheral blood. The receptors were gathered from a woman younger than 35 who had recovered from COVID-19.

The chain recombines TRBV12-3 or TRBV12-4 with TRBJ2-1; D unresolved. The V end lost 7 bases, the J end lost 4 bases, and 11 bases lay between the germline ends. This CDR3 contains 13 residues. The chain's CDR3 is CASTLRQYNEQFF. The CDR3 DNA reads TGTGCCAGCACCTTGCGGCAGTACAATGAGCAGTTCTTC.

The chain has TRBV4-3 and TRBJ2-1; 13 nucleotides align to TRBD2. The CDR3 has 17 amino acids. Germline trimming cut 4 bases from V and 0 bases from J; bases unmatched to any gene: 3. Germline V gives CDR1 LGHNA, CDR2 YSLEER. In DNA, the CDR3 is TGCGCCAGCAGCCCGACTAGCGGGGGGAGCTCCTACAATGAGCAGTTCTTC. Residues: CASSPTSGGSSYNEQFF.

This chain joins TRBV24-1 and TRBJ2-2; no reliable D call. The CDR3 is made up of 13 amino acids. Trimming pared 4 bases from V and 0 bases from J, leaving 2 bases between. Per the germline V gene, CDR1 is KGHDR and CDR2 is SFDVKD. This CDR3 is CATSDTNTGELFF. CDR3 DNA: TGTGCCACCAGTGACACGAACACCGGGGAGCTGTTTTTT.

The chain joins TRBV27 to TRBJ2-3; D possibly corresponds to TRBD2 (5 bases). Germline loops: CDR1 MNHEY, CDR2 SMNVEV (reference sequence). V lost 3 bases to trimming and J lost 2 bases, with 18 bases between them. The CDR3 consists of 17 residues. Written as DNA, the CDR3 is TGTGCCAGCAGTTTGGGGTCAGGACTGTCGGTCACAGATACGCAGTATTTT. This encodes CASSLGSGLSVTDTQYF.

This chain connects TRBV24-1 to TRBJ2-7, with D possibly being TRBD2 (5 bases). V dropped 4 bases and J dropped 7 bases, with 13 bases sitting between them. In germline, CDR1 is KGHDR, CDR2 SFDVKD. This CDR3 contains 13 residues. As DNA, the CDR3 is TGTGCCACCAGTGAGGGCCGGGGTTGGGAGCAGTACTTC. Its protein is CATSEGRGWEQYF.

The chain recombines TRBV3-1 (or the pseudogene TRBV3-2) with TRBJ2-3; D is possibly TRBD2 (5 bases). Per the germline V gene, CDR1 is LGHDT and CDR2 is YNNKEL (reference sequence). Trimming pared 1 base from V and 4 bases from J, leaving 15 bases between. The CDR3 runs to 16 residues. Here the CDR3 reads CASSQGSLAFADTQYF. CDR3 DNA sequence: TGTGCCAGCAGCCAAGGAAGTCTAGCTTTCGCAGATACGCAGTATTTT.

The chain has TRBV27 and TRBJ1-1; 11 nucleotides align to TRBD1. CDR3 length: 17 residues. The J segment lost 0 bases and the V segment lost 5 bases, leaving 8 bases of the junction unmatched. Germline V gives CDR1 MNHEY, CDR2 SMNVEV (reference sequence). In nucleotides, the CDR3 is TGTGCCAGCAGTCCGGACAGGGGGCGAGGATTGAACACTGAAGCTTTCTTT. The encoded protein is CASSPDRGRGLNTEAFF.

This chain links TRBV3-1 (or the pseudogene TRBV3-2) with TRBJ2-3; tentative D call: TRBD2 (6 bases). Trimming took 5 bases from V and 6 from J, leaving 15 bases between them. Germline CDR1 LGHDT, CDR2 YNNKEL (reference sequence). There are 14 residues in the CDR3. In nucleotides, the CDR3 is TGTGCCAGCAGCTCCCGGCGGGGTACGGATACGCAGTATTTT. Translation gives CASSSRRGTDTQYF.

CDR3 DNA sequence: TGTGCCAGCAGCTTAGTGCGGCTAGCGGGGAGAGATACGCAGTATTTT. It translates to CASSLVRLAGRDTQYF. The chain combines TRBV7-9 with TRBJ2-3, with 9 bases identical to TRBD2. Looked up from germline, CDR1 is SEHNR and CDR2 is FQNEAQ (reference sequence). The CDR3 spans 16 residues. With V trimmed by 1 base and J by 5 bases, 7 bases remained unmatched.

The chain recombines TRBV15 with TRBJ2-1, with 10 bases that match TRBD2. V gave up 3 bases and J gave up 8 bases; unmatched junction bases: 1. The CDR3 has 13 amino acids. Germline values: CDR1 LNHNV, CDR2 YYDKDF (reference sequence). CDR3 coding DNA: TGTGCCACCAGCAGGGGGACTAGCGATGAGCAGTTCTTC. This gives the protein CATSRGTSDEQFF.

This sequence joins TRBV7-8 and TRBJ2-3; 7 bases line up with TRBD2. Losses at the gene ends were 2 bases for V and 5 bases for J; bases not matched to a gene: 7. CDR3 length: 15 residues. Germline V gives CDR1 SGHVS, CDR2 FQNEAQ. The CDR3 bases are TGTGCCAGCAGCTTACTAGCGGCGGAGGGAGATACGCAGTATTTT. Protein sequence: CASSLLAAEGDTQYF.

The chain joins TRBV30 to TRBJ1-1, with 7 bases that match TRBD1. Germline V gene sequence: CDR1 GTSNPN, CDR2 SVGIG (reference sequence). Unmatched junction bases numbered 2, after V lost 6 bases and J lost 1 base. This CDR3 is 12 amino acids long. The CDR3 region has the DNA TGTGCCTGCAGGGGGAGGAACACTGAAGCTTTCTTT. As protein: CACRGRNTEAFF.

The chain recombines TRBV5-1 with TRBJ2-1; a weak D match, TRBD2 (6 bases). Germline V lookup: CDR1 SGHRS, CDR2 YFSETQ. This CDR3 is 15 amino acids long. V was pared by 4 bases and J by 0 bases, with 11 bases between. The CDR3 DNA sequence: TGCGCCAGCAGCCGGGACTCCTTCTCCTACAATGAGCAGTTCTTC. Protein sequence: CASSRDSFSYNEQFF.

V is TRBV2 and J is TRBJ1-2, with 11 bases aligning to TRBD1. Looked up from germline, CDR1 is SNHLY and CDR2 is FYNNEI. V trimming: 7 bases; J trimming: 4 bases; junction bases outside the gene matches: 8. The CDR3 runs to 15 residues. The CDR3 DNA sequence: TGTGCCAGCACTCCTGGGACAGGGGGAATCTATGGCTACACCTTC. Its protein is CASTPGTGGIYGYTF.

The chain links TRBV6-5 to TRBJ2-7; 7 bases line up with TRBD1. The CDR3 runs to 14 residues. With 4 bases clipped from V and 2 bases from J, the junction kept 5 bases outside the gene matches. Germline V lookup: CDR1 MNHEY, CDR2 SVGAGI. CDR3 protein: CASSWDRKTYEQYF. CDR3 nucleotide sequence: TGTGCCAGCAGTTGGGACAGAAAAACCTACGAGCAGTACTTC.

The CDR3 protein is CASSYGTSGIGEQYV. The DNA of the CDR3 is TGTGCCAGCAGCTACGGGACTAGCGGGATTGGCGAGCAGTACGTC. The chain has TRBV7-8 and TRBJ2-7; TRBD2 agrees at 13 bases. With 4 bases clipped from V and 6 bases from J, the junction kept 6 bases outside the gene matches. The CDR3 totals 15 residues. Per the germline V gene, CDR1 is SGHVS and CDR2 is FQNEAQ.

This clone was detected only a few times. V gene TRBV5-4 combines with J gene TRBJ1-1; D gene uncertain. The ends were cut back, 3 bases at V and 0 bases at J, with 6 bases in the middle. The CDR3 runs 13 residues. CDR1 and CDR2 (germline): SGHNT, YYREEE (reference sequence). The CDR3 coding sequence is TGTGCCAGCAGCTCCCGTTTGAACACTGAAGCTTTCTTT. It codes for CASSSRLNTEAFF.